This T cell receptor (beta chain) emerged from a study of CXCR3-negative and CXCR3-positive naive CD8 T cells (dated by TCRdb to between 2018 and 2021). Broadly, across the study: In total, 120 million to 150 million TRB reads were obtained, corresponding to roughly 1.5 +/- 0.3 million reads per library. For the TRBV-TRBJ cluster analysis, the naive subsets came from roughly 5 donors, while the memory cells came from 3 donors. Data from ten to twelve donors, pooled across two independent experiments, went into the diversity and physicochemical repertoire analyses. Overall study outcomes, separate from this receptor: Because surface CD5, which is linked to self-reactivity in mice, was comparable between the naive subsets, TCR interaction strength was also inferred from TRB CDR3 physicochemical properties. Comparably high repertoire diversity was found in both naive subsets, whereas much lower repertoire diversity was found in memory CD8+ T cells. TRB CDR3s from CXCR3-positive naive cells showed higher hydrophobicity (lower Kidera factor 4), lower energy, and higher strength and volume indices than CXCR3-negative naive cells. CXCR3 expression partially decreased after cryopreservation, so most assays used freshly isolated PBMCs. Within the same donor, TRBV-TRBJ usage looked similar between naive CXCR3-negative and CXCR3-positive cells, but memory cells had distinct patterns.

For each CD8+ T cell subset, flow sorting was done in triplicate, and about 300,000 cells per subset went directly into RLT lysis buffer. Naive CD8+ T cells were defined stringently as CD45RO-CCR7+CD27+CD95- to exclude memory contaminants. Peripheral blood mononuclear cells were isolated from buffy coats by standard density gradient centrifugation. A FACSAria III was used to flow-sort naive CXCR3-negative and CXCR3-positive CD8+ T cells. An RNeasy Mini Kit was used to extract total RNA from the sorted cells. The instrument was a NextSeq 550. The Human TCR Profiling Kit (MiLaboratory) was used to prepare UMI-labeled 5' RACE TRB cDNA libraries. cDNA synthesis used the entire amount of extracted RNA, and PCR amplification then used the entire amount of cDNA produced. Libraries were prepared in parallel using an identical number of PCR cycles. Under the source paper's analysis protocol: With a minimum of two reads required per UMI, MIGEC and MiXCR pulled out about 50,000 +/- 10,000 unique UMI-labeled TRB cDNA molecules from each library. On average, about 40,000 +/- 10,000 functional in-frame TRB CDR3 nucleotide clonotypes lacking stop codons were found per library. Diversity metrics, including normalized Shannon-Wiener and Chao1, were computed in VDJtools after downsampling to 5000 UMI-labeled TRB molecules per sample. For the central five CDR3 residues, VDJtools calculated physicochemical properties weighted by clonotype size, namely interaction energy, strength, volume and Kidera factor 4. Each CDR3 protein sequence appears as one entry after TCRdb reprocessed the reads, and no DNA is included. These V and J calls are TCRdb output, not the study's own analysis. The data table for this sample lists some 150,000 distinct CDR3 sequences. 0.25% to 0.3% of the sample goes to the ten largest clones.

Points on this clonotype: Its specific antigen is unknown.

Spanning cysteine to phenylalanine, the CDR3 consists of 15 amino acids. A DNA sequence was not provided. Taken from the germline V gene (reference sequence), the CDR1 and CDR2 loops are MNHEY and SMNVEV. The sequenced sample consisted of naive CXCR3+ CD8+ T cells from blood. In light of the paper, this sample's cell subset or site label describes: CD45RO-CCR7+CD27+CD95- naive CD8+ T cells expressing CXCR3 (TNR3+). The receptor's source is a human donor in good health. Some clones in this sample may be carry-over from other donors' samples. This chain is built from TRBV27 and TRBJ2-3; absent DNA, TCRdb's TRBD1 call cannot be checked. The CDR3 has the sequence CASSLGGPRADTQYF.